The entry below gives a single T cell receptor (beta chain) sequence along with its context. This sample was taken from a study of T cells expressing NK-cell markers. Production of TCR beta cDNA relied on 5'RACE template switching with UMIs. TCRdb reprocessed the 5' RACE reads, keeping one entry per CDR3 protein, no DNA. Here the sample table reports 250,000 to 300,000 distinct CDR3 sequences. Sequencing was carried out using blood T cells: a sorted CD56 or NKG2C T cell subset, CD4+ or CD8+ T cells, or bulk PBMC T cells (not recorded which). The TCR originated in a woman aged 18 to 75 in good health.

CDR3 loop: CASSLYPSVPYNEQFF. This chain links TRBV5-6 with TRBJ2-1; there is no DNA to check the TCRdb D call of TRBD2. Looked up from germline, CDR1 is SGHDT and CDR2 is YYEEEE. This CDR3 comprises 16 residues.